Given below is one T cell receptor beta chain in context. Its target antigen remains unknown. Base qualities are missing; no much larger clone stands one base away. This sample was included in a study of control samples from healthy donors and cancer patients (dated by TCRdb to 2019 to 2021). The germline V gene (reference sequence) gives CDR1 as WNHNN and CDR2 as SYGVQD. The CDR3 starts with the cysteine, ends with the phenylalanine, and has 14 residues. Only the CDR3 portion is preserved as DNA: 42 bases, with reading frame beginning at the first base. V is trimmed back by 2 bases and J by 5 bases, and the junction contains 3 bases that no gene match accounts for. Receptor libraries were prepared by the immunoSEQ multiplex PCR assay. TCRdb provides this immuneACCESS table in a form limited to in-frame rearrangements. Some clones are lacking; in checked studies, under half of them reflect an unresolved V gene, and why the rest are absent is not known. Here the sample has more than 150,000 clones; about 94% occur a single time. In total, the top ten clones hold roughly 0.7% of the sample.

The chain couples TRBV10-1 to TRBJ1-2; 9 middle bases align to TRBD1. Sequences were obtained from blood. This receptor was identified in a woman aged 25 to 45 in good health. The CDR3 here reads CASSEIDRGYGYTF. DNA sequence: TGCGCCAGCAGTGAGATTGACAGGGGGTATGGCTACACCTTC.